Detailed here is one T cell receptor beta chain. What it binds is not known. Positive CCR7 selection of CD45RO-negative cells yielded the naive CD8 cells, and terminally differentiated effector memory CD45RA+ cells were excluded. Recent acute infections and vaccinations were absent in the healthy HIV-negative adult donors. Every donor, a Caucasian adult, lived in Nashville, Tennessee. With 3 bases clipped from V and 3 bases from J, the junction kept 8 bases outside the gene matches. Germline assignment: CDR1 MNHEY and CDR2 SMNVEV (reference sequence). CDR3 length: 16 amino acids. Sequencing used immunoSEQ multiplex PCR; TCRdb keeps in-frame clones, though not all of them. Here the sample spans 2 million to 2.5 million clones, around 93% being singletons. These data come from a study of shared clonotypes between healthy human individuals. Study-level points and caveats: Clonotype sharing across a few donors was observed for roughly 5% of naive CD4 clonotypes. Unshared clonotypes carried lower generation probabilities than those common to all four donors.

This receptor was identified in a man younger than 35 in good health. Some clones in this sample may be carry-over from other donors' samples. V gene TRBV27 combines with J gene TRBJ2-1, with 7 bases matching TRBD2. The sample taken for sequencing was naive CD8+ T cells from PBMCs. The CDR3 coding sequence is TGTGCCAGCAGTTTTGGGGGGGACTACCTCTACAATGAGCAGTTCTTC. The encoded protein is CASSFGGDYLYNEQFF.